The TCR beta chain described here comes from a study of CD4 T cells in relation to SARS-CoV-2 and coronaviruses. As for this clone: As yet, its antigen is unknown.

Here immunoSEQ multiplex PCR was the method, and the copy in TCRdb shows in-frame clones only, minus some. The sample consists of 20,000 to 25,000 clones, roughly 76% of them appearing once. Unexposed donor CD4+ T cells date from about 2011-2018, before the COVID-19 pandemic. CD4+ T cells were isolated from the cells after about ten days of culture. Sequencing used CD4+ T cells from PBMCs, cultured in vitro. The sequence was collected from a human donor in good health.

This CDR3 reads CASSLGSSTEFGGYTF. The DNA of the CDR3 is TGTGCCAGCAGTTTAGGAAGCTCAACTGAGTTCGGAGGCTACACCTTC. The chain has TRBV6-5 and TRBJ1-2, with D unresolved. V was pared by 4 bases and J by 8 bases, with 23 bases between. Germline CDR1 and CDR2: MNHEY and SVGAGI. The CDR3 runs 16 residues.